This TCR beta chain was found in a study of patients and donors after allogeneic stem cell transplantation. TCRdb fed the RT-PCR reads into MiXCR, producing one record per CDR3 protein. Found here are roughly 140,000 distinct CDR3 sequences, roughly two fifths of them singletons; the top ten hold around 50%. The CDR3 length is 13 residues. Trimming pared 3 bases from V and 5 bases from J, leaving 10 bases between. Germline V gene data show CDR1 as LGHNA and CDR2 as YSLEER. The chain links TRBV4-3 to TRBJ1-1, with D perhaps TRBD1 (5 bases). Sequencing was carried out using blood, either unsorted or a sorted T cell fraction (not recorded which). The source of this sequence is a human donor who was either an allogeneic HSCT recipient or a stem cell or donor lymphocyte infusion donor (not recorded which). It is not recorded whose cells these are; they may come from a transplant donor. CDR3 DNA: TGCGCCAGCAGCCAGGGGCCGGGGACTGAAGCTTTCTTT. Residues: CASSQGPGTEAFF.